Following are 14 T cell receptor beta chains from one sample sequenced in a study of CD8 T cells in ankylosing spondylitis. General study points: One TCR beta motif, made up of several highly homologous variants, appeared characteristic of ankylosing spondylitis blood.

For these TCRs, the target antigens are not known. One entry per CDR3 protein results from TCRdb running MiXCR on the 5' RACE reads. The table shows about 200,000 distinct CDR3 sequences, with 6% to 8% occurring only once. The source material was blood, either unsorted or a sorted T cell fraction (not recorded which). The source of these receptors is a male donor with ankylosing spondylitis.

The chain joins TRBV11-2 to TRBJ2-1; D is possibly TRBD2 (5 bases). Between the trimmed V and J ends, which lost 5 bases and 3 bases, there was a span of 11 bases. Germline V gene sequence: CDR1 SGHAT, CDR2 FQNNGV. CDR3 length: 14 amino acids. CDR3 residues: CASSLDRDYNEQFF. CDR3 bases: TGTGCCAGCAGCCTCGACCGGGACTACAATGAGCAGTTCTTC.

The V and J genes are TRBV7-9 and TRBJ2-7; the D gene is possibly TRBD2 (5 bases). This CDR3 has 11 residues. Per germline, CDR1 SEHNR and CDR2 FQNEAQ (reference sequence). Trimming pared 8 bases from V and 5 bases from J, leaving 10 bases between. In DNA, the CDR3 is TGTGCCAGCCACGAGGGCCACGAGCAGTACTTC. Protein product: CASHEGHEQYF.

This clonotype was observed at least ten times. The V gene is TRBV6-1, the J gene TRBJ2-1, with 9 bases identical to TRBD2. V shed 1 base and J 7 bases; nucleotides not matched to a gene: 11. The CDR3 consists of 17 residues. Per the germline V gene, CDR1 is MNHNS and CDR2 is SASEGT. The CDR3 here is CASSEEALAGFRNEQFF. The CDR3 DNA reads TGTGCCAGCAGTGAAGAAGCTCTAGCGGGATTTCGGAATGAGCAGTTCTTC.

Many counts were recorded for this clonotype. This rearrangement joins TRBV13 to TRBJ2-7, with D unresolved. Per the germline V gene, CDR1 is PRHDT and CDR2 is FYEKMQ (reference sequence). The CDR3 contains 13 residues. V was clipped by 0 bases and J by 3 bases, with 6 bases between them. The CDR3 is CASSLGRGYEQYF. CDR3 DNA: TGTGCCAGCAGCTTAGGCCGCGGCTACGAGCAGTACTTC.

The chain joins TRBV20-1 to TRBJ2-2, with D tentatively TRBD2 (6 bases). The germline gives CDR1 DFQATT, CDR2 SNEGSKA (reference sequence). Trimming stripped 0 bases from V and 1 base from J, with 9 bases between. The CDR3 totals 15 residues. The CDR3 region is CSARERGMNTGELFF. CDR3 sequence (DNA): TGCAGTGCTAGAGAACGGGGGATGAACACCGGGGAGCTGTTTTTT.

In this sample, this clonotype turned up many times. The chain couples TRBV19 to TRBJ2-5; weak D call: TRBD2 (5 bases). V dropped 10 bases and J dropped 0 bases, with 15 bases sitting between them. CDR1 and CDR2 from the germline V gene are LNHDA and SQIVND (reference sequence). The CDR3 totals 14 residues. The CDR3 DNA is TGTGCCATTCGGGATACCCGGTACCAAGAGACCCAGTACTTC. Its protein product is CAIRDTRYQETQYF.

This clonotype came up many times. This rearrangement joins TRBV29-1 to TRBJ2-7; perhaps TRBD1 as D (6 bases). The CDR3 spans 15 residues. Germline CDR1 reads SQVTM; CDR2 reads ANQGSEA. Trimming left V 2 bases short and J 6 bases short, with 20 bases between. CDR3 sequence (DNA): TGCAGCGTTGAAAGGGGGATCCCAGACAGAGGCGAGCAGTACTTC. The encoded protein is CSVERGIPDRGEQYF.

Ten or more counts support this clonotype. The chain links TRBV29-1 to TRBJ2-7, with 7 nucleotides matching TRBD2. Germline CDR1 and CDR2: SQVTM and ANQGSEA. The CDR3 length is 15 residues. After removal of 1 base from V and 2 bases from J, the junction contained 8 bases not matched to a gene. CDR3 coding DNA: TGCAGCGTTGAAGTAGAGACTAGCAGGACCTACGAGCAGTACTTC. Protein sequence: CSVEVETSRTYEQYF.

Ten or more counts support this clonotype. A much bigger clone sits one base away, suggesting this may be a read error. The chain couples TRBV11-2 to TRBJ2-2; no firm D call. The germline V gene encodes CDR1 SGHAT and CDR2 FQNNGV. Trimming removed 4 bases from V and 3 bases from J, with 3 bases in between. CDR3 length equals 12 residues. The chain's CDR3 is CASSSYTGELFF. In nucleotides, the CDR3 is TGTGCCAGCAGCTCTTACACCGGGGAGCTGTTTTTT.

Many counts were recorded for this clonotype. This rearrangement joins TRBV29-1 to TRBJ1-2; no clear D gene. Germline values: CDR1 SQVTM, CDR2 ANQGSEA. The CDR3 runs 11 residues. Trimming cost V 7 bases and J 7 bases, with 13 bases left between them. The CDR3 region has the DNA TGCAGCGGGCGGGGTTCTGGTGGCTACACCTTC. Translation gives CSGRGSGGYTF.

This clonotype was detected many times. This chain links TRBV20-1 with TRBJ1-2; D is undetermined. Germline CDR1 reads DFQATT; CDR2 reads SNEGSKA (reference sequence). The CDR3 runs 14 residues. Trimming pared 8 bases from V and 0 bases from J, leaving 16 bases between. As DNA, the CDR3 is TGCAGTATAAGAGGACTGAGAACTAACTATGGCTACACCTTC. Translating it yields CSIRGLRTNYGYTF.

This clonotype appeared many times. The chain recombines TRBV12-3 or TRBV12-4 with TRBJ2-3, with D tentatively TRBD2 (6 bases). CDR3 length equals 10 residues. The V and J ends lost 7 bases and 11 bases respectively, with 10 bases between them. CDR3 sequence (DNA): TGTGCCAGCAAAGGAGGGAGGCAGTATTTT. It encodes CASKGGRQYF.

This chain uses TRBV6-2 or TRBV6-3 with TRBJ1-5; D unclear. V was pared by 4 bases and J by 4 bases, with 11 bases between. Per germline, CDR1 MNHEY and CDR2 SVGEGT. There are 14 residues in the CDR3. Here the CDR3 reads CASSLGVRNQPQHF. CDR3 nucleotides: TGTGCCAGCAGTTTGGGTGTAAGGAATCAGCCCCAGCATTTT.

Ten or more counts support this clonotype. The chain uses TRBV27 and TRBJ2-3, with TRBD1 matching 9 bases. Germline V gene lookup returns CDR1 MNHEY and CDR2 SMNVEV (reference sequence). The CDR3 sequence is 14 residues long. V gave up 6 bases and J gave up 3 bases; unmatched junction bases: 4. Here the CDR3 DNA reads TGTGCCAGCAGGGGACAGGGCTCGACAGATACGCAGTATTTT. Translated, it gives CASRGQGSTDTQYF.